This T cell receptor beta chain was retrieved from a study of T cell changes during pregnancy in multiple sclerosis. TCRdb's copy holds only in-frame clones and misses some; the assay was immunoSEQ multiplex PCR. The sample carries roughly 76,000 clones, 85% to 95% recorded once. Losses at the gene ends were 5 bases for V and 0 bases for J; bases not matched to a gene: 8. CDR3 length: 18 residues. In germline, CDR1 is PRHDT, CDR2 FYEKMQ (reference sequence). The chain combines TRBV13 with TRBJ2-6, with 9 bases that match TRBD1. The clonotype was recovered from a female donor with multiple sclerosis, enrolled in a pregnancy study. Sequenced here: CD4+ T cells from peripheral blood mononuclear cells, sampled in the second trimester of pregnancy. As DNA, the CDR3 is TGTGCCAGCAGCCCGACGAACAGGGGGCACTCTGGGGCCAACGTCCTGACTTTC. Translating it yields CASSPTNRGHSGANVLTF.